These 28 T cell receptor beta chains were sequenced from one sample in a study of shared clonotypes between healthy human individuals. Generated by immunoSEQ multiplex PCR, the TCRdb table keeps only in-frame clones and is missing some. This sample has around 2,000,000 clones; 85% to 95% occur once, and the top ten carry more than 0.1%. Sequencing was performed on naive CD4+ T cells sorted from blood. As to subset: CD45RA+ positively selected. These receptors originate from a man between 18 and 35 years old in good health.

Of note for this clone: Other DNA sequences in this sample translate to the same CDR3. The chain uses TRBV5-1 and TRBJ2-3; no firm D call. CDR3 length: 13 residues. The ends were cut back, 0 bases at V and 1 base at J, with 3 bases in the middle. The V gene's germline CDR1 is SGHRS and CDR2 YFSETQ. The DNA of the CDR3 is TGCGCCAGCAGCTTGGGTGGCACAGATACGCAGTATTTT. Encoded protein: CASSLGGTDTQYF.

This chain uses TRBV7-3 with TRBJ2-1; no firm D call. V was trimmed by 2 bases and J by 5 bases, leaving 7 bases between them. Germline CDR1 reads SGHTA; CDR2 reads FQGTGA. The CDR3 consists of 13 residues. The CDR3 nucleotides are TGTGCCAGCAGCTTAGGACCTAACAATGAGCAGTTCTTC. It encodes CASSLGPNNEQFF.

The CDR3 bases are TGTGCCAGCAGTCGGCCCTCGGCAGGCGGGGAGACCCAGTACTTC. Translation: CASSRPSAGGETQYF. The chain joins TRBV6-5 to TRBJ2-5; possible D gene TRBD2, 5 bases. CDR3 length: 15 amino acids. Germline values: CDR1 MNHEY, CDR2 SVGAGI. V was clipped by 5 bases and J by 5 bases, with 18 bases between them.

The genes are TRBV6-6 and TRBJ2-2, with 10 bases aligning to TRBD2. V shed 4 bases and J 6 bases; nucleotides not matched to a gene: 5. The CDR3 is made up of 15 amino acids. From germline, CDR1 is MNHNY and CDR2 SVGAGI (reference sequence). Here the CDR3 DNA reads TGTGCCAGCAGTTTGGGACTAGCGCCCCCCGGGGAGCTGTTTTTT. It yields the protein CASSLGLAPPGELFF.

V usage is TRBV10-3 and J usage is TRBJ2-5; TRBD2 agrees at 7 bases. Germline V gene lookup returns CDR1 ENHRY and CDR2 SYGVKD. The junction had 6 bases not matched to a gene; V was cut back by 4 bases and J by 4 bases. The CDR3 sequence is 14 residues long. The CDR3 region has the DNA TGTGCCATCAGTGCAAGCGGGACGGGAGAGACCCAGTACTTC. Protein sequence: CAISASGTGETQYF.

This clone was counted a single time. V is TRBV2 and J is TRBJ1-5; 8 nucleotides match TRBD1. Looked up from germline, CDR1 is SNHLY and CDR2 is FYNNEI. The CDR3 spans 15 residues. Trimming took 4 bases from V and 2 from J; bases not matched to a gene: 4. CDR3 amino acids: CASSATTGGNQPQHF. CDR3 nucleotides: TGTGCCAGCAGTGCTACGACAGGGGGCAATCAGCCCCAGCATTTT.

CDR3 coding DNA: TGTGCCAGCAGTTACCGGACGAGCTATGGCTACACCTTC. This sequence encodes CASSYRTSYGYTF. This chain connects TRBV6-6 to TRBJ1-2; D is unclear. The CDR3 spans 13 residues. Germline V gene data show CDR1 as MNHNY and CDR2 as SVGAGI (reference sequence). Trimming left V 2 bases short and J 4 bases short, with 8 bases between.

The chain is built from TRBV7-8 and TRBJ2-5, with a weak D call TRBD2 (5 bases). CDR1 is SGHVS, CDR2 FQNEAQ, per germline. This CDR3 is built from 14 residues. The ends were cut back, 0 bases at V and 7 bases at J, with 12 bases in the middle. CDR3: CASSLAGQEVTQYF. The CDR3 region has the DNA TGTGCCAGCAGCTTAGCTGGCCAGGAGGTGACCCAGTACTTC.

The chain recombines TRBV5-6 with TRBJ1-3, with TRBD1 as a possible D gene (5 bases). The CDR3 is made up of 16 amino acids. V lost 4 bases and J lost 3, with 17 bases in between. Germline CDR1 is SGHDT and CDR2 is YYEEEE. The CDR3 sequence: CASSVIDGAVGNTIYF. In DNA form, the CDR3 reads TGTGCCAGCAGCGTTATCGACGGGGCGGTTGGAAACACCATATATTTT.

The rearrangement links TRBV2 to TRBJ2-5; a weak D match, TRBD2 (6 bases). The germline V gene has CDR1 SNHLY and CDR2 FYNNEI. The CDR3 consists of 13 residues. V was cut by 7 bases and J by 6 bases, with 15 bases left in between. CDR3 coding DNA: TGTGCCAGCATGAGGTTACGGGAGCAGACCCAGTACTTC. It yields the protein CASMRLREQTQYF.

Worth noting for this clone: The junction shows a germline mismatch at one end, possibly a read error. J is TRBJ1-1 and V is TRBV5-1; D not certain. This CDR3 contains 14 residues. CDR1 is SGHRS, CDR2 YFSETQ, per germline. This CDR3 reads CARSLGGPNTEAFF. For the CDR3, the DNA is TGCGCCAGAAGCTTGGGCGGGCCGAACACTGAAGCTTTCTTT.

The chain joins TRBV30 to TRBJ2-5; D gene uncertain. Germline V gives CDR1 GTSNPN, CDR2 SVGIG (reference sequence). The CDR3 runs to 15 residues. Trimming left V 0 bases short and J 5 bases short, with 16 bases between. The CDR3 bases are TGTGCCTGGAGTGTTTCTGGGTTATATCTGGAGACCCAGTACTTC. This codes for CAWSVSGLYLETQYF.

The chain has TRBV5-1 and TRBJ2-3; D ambiguous. The V and J ends lost 2 bases and 2 bases respectively, with 9 bases between them. CDR1 is SGHRS, CDR2 YFSETQ, per germline. CDR3 length: 14 amino acids. CDR3 DNA: TGCGCCAGCAGCTTCTCAGGCTACACAGATACGCAGTATTTT. It translates to CASSFSGYTDTQYF.

The chain recombines TRBV7-7 with TRBJ2-2; D is uncertain. The CDR3 contains 13 residues. The germline CDR1 and CDR2 sequences are SSHAT and FNYEAQ (reference sequence). CDR3: CASSTLSAGELFF. CDR3 coding DNA: TGTGCTAGCTCCACCCTATCGGCCGGGGAGCTGTTTTTT.

This sequence joins TRBV7-3 and TRBJ2-1, with 7 bases identical to TRBD2. Trimming took 3 bases from V and 3 from J; bases not matched to a gene: 5. CDR1 and CDR2 (germline): SGHTA, FQGTGA. The CDR3 spans 15 residues. The CDR3: CASSLGLPLYNEQFF. CDR3 nucleotides: TGTGCCAGCAGCTTGGGACTACCCCTCTACAATGAGCAGTTCTTC.

As for this clone: Other DNA sequences in this specimen translate into the identical CDR3. V is TRBV29-1 and J is TRBJ2-5; D remains unclear. The CDR3 is made up of 10 amino acids. The V gene lost 6 bases and the J gene lost 1 base, with 3 bases spanning the gap. CDR1 is SQVTM, CDR2 ANQGSEA, per germline. CDR3 region: CSVGQETQYF. DNA for the CDR3: TGCAGCGTAGGCCAAGAGACCCAGTACTTC.

The genes are TRBV10-3 and TRBJ2-3; maybe TRBD2 (5 bases). The CDR3 contains 12 residues. The V end was cut by 6 bases, the J end by 4 bases, with 8 bases between. Germline CDR1 reads ENHRY; CDR2 reads SYGVKD. CDR3 sequence (DNA): TGTGCCATCAGGAAGGAGGCAGATACGCAGTATTTT. Translating gives CAIRKEADTQYF.

V gene TRBV12-5 combines with J gene TRBJ2-3, with 9 bases matching TRBD1. Germline CDR1 reads LGHNT; CDR2 reads FRNRAP. The V gene end was trimmed by 0 bases and the J gene end by 0 bases; junction bases not matched to a gene: 7. The CDR3 is made up of 18 amino acids. The chain's CDR3 is CASGLVGTGPTSTDTQYF. The CDR3 DNA sequence: TGTGCTAGTGGTTTGGTAGGGACAGGGCCGACTAGCACAGATACGCAGTATTTT.

The chain joins TRBV10-1 to TRBJ2-3; 9 nucleotides line up with TRBD2. The CDR3 covers 15 residues. Germline V gene lookup returns CDR1 WNHNN and CDR2 SYGVQD (reference sequence). Trimming at V came to 0 bases and at J to 7 bases, leaving 5 bases not matched to a gene. CDR3 nucleotide sequence: TGCGCCAGCAGTGAGTCGAGCGGGGGGTTAAATACGCAGTATTTT. This gives the protein CASSESSGGLNTQYF.

The rearrangement joins TRBV14 to TRBJ2-7; tentatively, D is TRBD1 or TRBD2 (5 bases each). Trimming stripped 4 bases from V and 7 bases from J, with 14 bases between. Germline V gene sequence: CDR1 SGHDN, CDR2 FVKESK. This CDR3 has 13 amino acids. CDR3 residues: CASSLVEAGEQYF. The CDR3 region has the DNA TGTGCCAGCAGCCTAGTGGAGGCAGGGGAGCAGTACTTC.

A note on this clone: The same CDR3 is also encoded by other DNA sequences in this sample. The chain is built from TRBV6-5 and TRBJ1-5; D is unclear. The CDR3 is made up of 14 amino acids. Germline loops: CDR1 MNHEY, CDR2 SVGAGI. V dropped 6 bases and J dropped 0 bases, with 9 bases sitting between them. CDR3 amino acids: CASSRDYSNQPQHF. In DNA form, the CDR3 reads TGTGCCAGCAGCCGAGACTATAGCAATCAGCCCCAGCATTTT.

V usage is TRBV27 and J usage is TRBJ1-5; D is ambiguous. CDR1 MNHEY and CDR2 SMNVEV come from the germline V gene (reference sequence). The CDR3 runs 15 residues. V shed 4 bases and J shed 0 bases, with 10 bases lying between them. The CDR3 region has the DNA TGTGCCAGCAGTTCCGGGTCCTATAGCAATCAGCCCCAGCATTTT. Protein sequence: CASSSGSYSNQPQHF.

Of note for this clone: Different DNA sequences within this sample yield the same CDR3. This chain connects TRBV7-9 to TRBJ1-2; D unresolved. Trimming took off 0 bases at V and 4 bases at J, with 6 bases between the two ends. Germline CDR1 and CDR2: SEHNR and FQNEAQ (reference sequence). The CDR3 consists of 13 residues. The CDR3 DNA reads as TGTGCCAGCAGCTTAGCGGCCGGCTATGGCTACACCTTC. This encodes CASSLAAGYGYTF.

The rearrangement joins TRBV5-6 to TRBJ2-2; D gene unclear. Trimming took off 1 base at V and 6 bases at J, with 4 bases between the two ends. There are 12 residues in the CDR3. Looked up from germline, CDR1 is SGHDT and CDR2 is YYEEEE. The CDR3 sequence is CASSLSPGELFF. The CDR3 DNA follows: TGTGCCAGCAGCTTGAGTCCCGGGGAGCTGTTTTTT. The variable domain in full, completed from reference TRBV5-6 and TRBJ2-2, reads DAGVTQSPTHLIKTRGQQVTLRCSPKSGHDTVSWYQQALGQGPQFIFQYYEEEERQRGNFPDRFSGHQFPNYSSELNVNALLLGDSALYLCASSLSPGELFFGEGSRLTVL.

The chain recombines TRBV2 with TRBJ1-2; a possible D gene is TRBD1 (5 bases). The CDR3 is made up of 13 amino acids. Trimming removed 1 base at V and 8 bases at J, with 11 bases between. Germline V gene sequence: CDR1 SNHLY, CDR2 FYNNEI. As DNA, the CDR3 is TGTGCCAGCAGTGAAGGGCCAGGGTGGGGCTACACCTTC. Its protein product is CASSEGPGWGYTF.

The CDR3 loop reads CAWRPRGDTQYF. The CDR3 DNA reads as TGTGCCTGGAGGCCCCGGGGGGATACGCAGTATTTT. The gene calls are TRBV30 and TRBJ2-3, with D possibly being TRBD2 (6 bases). The CDR3 length is 12 residues. V lost 3 bases and J 6 bases, leaving 10 bases between the germline ends. Germline values: CDR1 GTSNPN, CDR2 SVGIG (reference sequence).

The genes are TRBV6-5 and TRBJ2-5; 10 bases are shared with TRBD2. Germline V gives CDR1 MNHEY, CDR2 SVGAGI. The CDR3 spans 15 residues. V gave up 5 bases and J gave up 7 bases; unmatched junction bases: 10. Here the CDR3 reads CASSPIAGGPGTQYF. CDR3 coding DNA: TGTGCCAGCAGTCCAATAGCGGGGGGCCCGGGGACCCAGTACTTC.

The chain uses TRBV7-8 and TRBJ2-1; 11 nucleotides agree with TRBD2. Per germline, CDR1 SGHVS and CDR2 FQNEAQ. The trim removed 2 bases at V and 8 bases at J, leaving 8 bases unmatched. This CDR3 spans 16 amino acids. CDR3 residues: CASSLRIAGGTDEQFF. DNA for the CDR3: TGTGCCAGCAGCTTACGGATAGCGGGGGGGACGGATGAGCAGTTCTTC.